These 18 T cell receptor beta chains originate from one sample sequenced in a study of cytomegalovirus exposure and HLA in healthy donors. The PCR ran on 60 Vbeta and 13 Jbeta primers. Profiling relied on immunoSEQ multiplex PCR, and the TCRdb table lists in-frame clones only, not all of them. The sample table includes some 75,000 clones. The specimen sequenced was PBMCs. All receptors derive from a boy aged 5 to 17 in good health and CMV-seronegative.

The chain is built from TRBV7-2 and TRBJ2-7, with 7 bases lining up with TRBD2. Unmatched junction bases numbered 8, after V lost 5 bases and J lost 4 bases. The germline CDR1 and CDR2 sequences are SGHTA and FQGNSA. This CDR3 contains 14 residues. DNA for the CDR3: TGTGCCAGCAGCCCCCGGGACTACTCTTACGAGCAGTACTTC. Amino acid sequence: CASSPRDYSYEQYF.

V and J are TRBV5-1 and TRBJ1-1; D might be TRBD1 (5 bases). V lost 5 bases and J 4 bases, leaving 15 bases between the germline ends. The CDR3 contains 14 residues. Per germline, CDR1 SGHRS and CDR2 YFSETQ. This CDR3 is CASRTGGSGTEAFF. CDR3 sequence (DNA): TGCGCCAGCAGGACGGGGGGTAGTGGCACTGAAGCTTTCTTT.

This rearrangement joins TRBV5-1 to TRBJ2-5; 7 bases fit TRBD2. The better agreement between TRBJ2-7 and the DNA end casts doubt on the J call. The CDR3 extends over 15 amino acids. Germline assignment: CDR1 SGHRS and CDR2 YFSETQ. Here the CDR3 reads CASSLAGEGSYEQYF. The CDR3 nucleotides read TGCGCCAGCAGCTTGGCCGGGGAGGGTTCCTACGAGCAGTACTTC.

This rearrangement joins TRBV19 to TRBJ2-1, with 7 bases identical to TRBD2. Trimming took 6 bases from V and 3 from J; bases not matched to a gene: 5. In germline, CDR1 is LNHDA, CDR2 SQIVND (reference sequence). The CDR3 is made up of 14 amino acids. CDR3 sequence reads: CASRWSGDYNEQFF. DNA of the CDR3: TGTGCCAGTAGGTGGAGCGGGGACTACAATGAGCAGTTCTTC. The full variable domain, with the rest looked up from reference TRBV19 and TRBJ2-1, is DGGITQSPKYLFRKEGQNVTLSCEQNLNHDAMYWYRQDPGQGLRLIYYSQIVNDFQKGDIAEGYSVSREKKESFPLTVTSAQKNPTAFYLCASRWSGDYNEQFFGPGTRLTVL.

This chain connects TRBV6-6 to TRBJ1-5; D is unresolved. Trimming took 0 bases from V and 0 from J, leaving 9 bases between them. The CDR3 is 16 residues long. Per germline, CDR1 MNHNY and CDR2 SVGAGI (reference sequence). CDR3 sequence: CASSYSGRNSNQPQHF. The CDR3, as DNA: TGTGCCAGCAGTTACTCAGGCAGGAATAGCAATCAGCCCCAGCATTTT.

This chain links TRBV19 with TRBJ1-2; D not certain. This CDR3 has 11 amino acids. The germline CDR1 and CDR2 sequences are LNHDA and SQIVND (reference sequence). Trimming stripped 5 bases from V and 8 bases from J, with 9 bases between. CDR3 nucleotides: TGTGCCAGTAGTTTCGGGAGCGGCTACACCTTC. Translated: CASSFGSGYTF.

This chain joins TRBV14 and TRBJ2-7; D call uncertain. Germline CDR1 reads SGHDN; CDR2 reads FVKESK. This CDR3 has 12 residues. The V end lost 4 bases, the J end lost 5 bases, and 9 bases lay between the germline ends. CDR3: CASSRGVHEQYF. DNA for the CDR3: TGTGCCAGCAGCCGTGGAGTCCACGAGCAGTACTTC.

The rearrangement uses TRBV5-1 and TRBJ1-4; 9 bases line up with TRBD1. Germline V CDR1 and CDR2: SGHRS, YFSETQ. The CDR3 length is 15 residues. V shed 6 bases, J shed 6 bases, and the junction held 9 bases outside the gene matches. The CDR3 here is CASKSKTGGDEKLFF. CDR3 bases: TGCGCCAGCAAATCAAAAACAGGGGGCGATGAAAAACTGTTTTTT.

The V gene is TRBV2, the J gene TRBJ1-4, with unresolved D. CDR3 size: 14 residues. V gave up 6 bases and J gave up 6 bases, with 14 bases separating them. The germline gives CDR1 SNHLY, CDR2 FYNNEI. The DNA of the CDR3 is TGTGCCAGCAGCTACACCCTCGGGGATGAAAAACTGTTTTTT. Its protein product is CASSYTLGDEKLFF. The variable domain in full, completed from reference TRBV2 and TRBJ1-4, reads EPEVTQTPSHQVTQMGQEVILRCVPISNHLYFYWYRQILGQKVEFLVSFYNNEISEKSEIFDDQFSVERPDGSNFTLKIRSTKLEDSAMYFCASSYTLGDEKLFFGSGTQLSVL.

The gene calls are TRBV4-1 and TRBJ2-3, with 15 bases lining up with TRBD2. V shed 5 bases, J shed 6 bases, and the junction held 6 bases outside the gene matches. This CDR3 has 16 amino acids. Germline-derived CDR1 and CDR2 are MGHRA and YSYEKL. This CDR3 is CASSKGLAGGYDTQYF. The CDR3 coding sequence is TGCGCCAGCAGCAAGGGACTAGCGGGGGGTTATGATACGCAGTATTTT.

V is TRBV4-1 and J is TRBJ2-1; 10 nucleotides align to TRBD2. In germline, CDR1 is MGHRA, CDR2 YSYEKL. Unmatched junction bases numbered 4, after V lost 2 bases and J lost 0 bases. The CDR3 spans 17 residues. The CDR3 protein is CASSQFRLAGSYNEQFF. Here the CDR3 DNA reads TGCGCCAGCAGCCAATTTCGACTAGCGGGCTCCTACAATGAGCAGTTCTTC.

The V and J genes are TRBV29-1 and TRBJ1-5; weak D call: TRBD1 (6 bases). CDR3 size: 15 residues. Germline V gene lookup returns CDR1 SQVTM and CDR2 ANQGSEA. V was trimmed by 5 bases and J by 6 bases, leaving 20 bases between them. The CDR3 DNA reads TGCAGCGTTTTAACCGGGACAACCGTAGGTCAGCCCCAGCATTTT. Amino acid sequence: CSVLTGTTVGQPQHF.

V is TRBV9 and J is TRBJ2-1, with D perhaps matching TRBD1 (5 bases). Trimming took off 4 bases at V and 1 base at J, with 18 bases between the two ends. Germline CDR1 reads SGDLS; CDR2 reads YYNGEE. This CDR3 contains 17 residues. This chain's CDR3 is CASSPSARVPSYNEQFF. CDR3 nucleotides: TGTGCCAGCAGCCCCTCCGCCAGGGTCCCTTCCTACAATGAGCAGTTCTTC.

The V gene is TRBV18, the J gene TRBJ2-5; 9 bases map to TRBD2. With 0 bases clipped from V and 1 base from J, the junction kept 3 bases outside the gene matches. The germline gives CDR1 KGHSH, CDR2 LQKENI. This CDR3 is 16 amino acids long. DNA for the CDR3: TGTGCCAGCTCACCACCGGGACTAGCACCCCAAGAGACCCAGTACTTC. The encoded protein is CASSPPGLAPQETQYF.

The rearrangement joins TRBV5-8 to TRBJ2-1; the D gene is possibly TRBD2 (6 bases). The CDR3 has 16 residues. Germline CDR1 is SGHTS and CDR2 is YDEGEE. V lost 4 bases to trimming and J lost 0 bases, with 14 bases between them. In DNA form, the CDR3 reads TGTGCCAGCAGCCCCCTGGTGGGGGGCTCCTACAATGAGCAGTTCTTC. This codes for CASSPLVGGSYNEQFF. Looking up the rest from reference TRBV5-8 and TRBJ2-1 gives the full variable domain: EAGVTQSPTHLIKTRGQQATLRCSPISGHTSVYWYQQALGLGLQFLLWYDEGEERNRGNFPPRFSGRQFPNYSSELNVNALELEDSALYLCASSPLVGGSYNEQFFGPGTRLTVL.

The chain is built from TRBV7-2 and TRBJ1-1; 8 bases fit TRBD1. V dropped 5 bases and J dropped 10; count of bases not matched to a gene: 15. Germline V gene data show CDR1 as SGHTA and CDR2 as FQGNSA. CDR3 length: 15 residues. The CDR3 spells CASSNRQGRGLGAFF. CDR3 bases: TGTGCCAGCAGCAACCGACAGGGGCGGGGTTTGGGAGCTTTCTTT.

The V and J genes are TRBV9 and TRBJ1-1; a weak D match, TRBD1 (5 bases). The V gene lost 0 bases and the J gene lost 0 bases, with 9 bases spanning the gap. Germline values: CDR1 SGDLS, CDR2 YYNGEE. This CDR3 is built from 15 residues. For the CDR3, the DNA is TGTGCCAGCAGCGTAGATGCAGGGCTGAACACTGAAGCTTTCTTT. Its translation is CASSVDAGLNTEAFF. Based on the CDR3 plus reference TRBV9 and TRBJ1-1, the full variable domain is DSGVTQTPKHLITATGQRVTLRCSPRSGDLSVYWYQQSLDQGLQFLIQYYNGEERAKGNILERFSAQQFPDLHSELNLSSLELGDSALYFCASSVDAGLNTEAFFGQGTRLTVV.

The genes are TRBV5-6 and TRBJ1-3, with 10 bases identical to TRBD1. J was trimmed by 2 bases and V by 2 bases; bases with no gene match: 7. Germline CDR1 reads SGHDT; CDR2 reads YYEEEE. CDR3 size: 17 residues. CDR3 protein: CASSLPRTGGTGNTIYF. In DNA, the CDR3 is TGTGCCAGCAGCTTACCACGGACAGGGGGAACTGGAAACACCATATATTTT.